This entry describes one T cell receptor beta chain. This CDR3 contains 18 residues. V lost 4 bases, J lost 6 bases, and 16 bases stayed unmatched. The V gene's germline CDR1 is LNHDA and CDR2 SQIVND (reference sequence). Per the authors' pipeline: Nucleated cell counts were estimated from reference gene primer amplification. The data were produced by immunoSEQ multiplex PCR, yet TCRdb's version contains in-frame clones alone and is incomplete. V and J calls and clone size follow that table, whereas D and trimming were derived from the DNA. This table holds about 490,000 clones, approximately 85% found once. This specimen comes from a study of blood T cell repertoires in COVID-19. Whole-study context: Acute and convalescent COVID-19 specimens originated in the United States, Italy and Spain. PBMCs, B-cell-depleted T cells, or T cells were the source of the cDNA or gDNA that made up the material.

V is TRBV19 and J is TRBJ1-2; 11 nucleotides match TRBD1. The sequenced material came from peripheral blood. The sequence came from a human donor in a cohort sampled during active COVID-19. CDR3 in amino acids: CASSTRPGQGAPLDGYTF. The CDR3, as DNA: TGTGCCAGTAGTACAAGACCAGGACAGGGGGCACCGTTGGATGGCTACACCTTC.